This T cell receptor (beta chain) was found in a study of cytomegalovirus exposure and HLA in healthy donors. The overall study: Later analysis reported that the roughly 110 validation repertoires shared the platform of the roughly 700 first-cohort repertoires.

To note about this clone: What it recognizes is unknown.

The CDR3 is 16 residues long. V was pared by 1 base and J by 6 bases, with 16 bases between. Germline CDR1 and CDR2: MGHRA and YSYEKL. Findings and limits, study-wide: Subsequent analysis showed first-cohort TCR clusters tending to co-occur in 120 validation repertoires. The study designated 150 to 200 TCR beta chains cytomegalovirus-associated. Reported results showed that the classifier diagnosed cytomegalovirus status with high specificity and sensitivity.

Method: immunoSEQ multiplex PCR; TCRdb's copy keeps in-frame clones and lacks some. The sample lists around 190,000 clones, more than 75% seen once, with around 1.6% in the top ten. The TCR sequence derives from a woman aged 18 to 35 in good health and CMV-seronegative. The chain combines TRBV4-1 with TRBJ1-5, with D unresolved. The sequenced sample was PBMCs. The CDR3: CASSQVVNSFGQPQHF. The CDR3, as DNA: TGCGCCAGCAGCCAAGTGGTCAACAGCTTTGGTCAGCCCCAGCATTTT.